The entry that follows covers one T cell receptor beta chain sequence. As yet, its antigen is unknown. V lost 3 bases, J lost 6 bases, and 7 bases lay in between. Germline V lookup: CDR1 MNHEY, CDR2 SMNVEV (reference sequence). This CDR3 region has 12 residues. These data are taken from a study of OX40 agonist ivuxolimab in advanced cancers. Study outcomes and limitations: More expanded clones were seen, on average, in CD8+ T cells than in CD4+. At 0.1 to 3.0 mg/kg and by week 6, clonal expansion occurred in CD4+ and CD8+ blood T cells.

The method was immunoSEQ multiplex PCR; TCRdb's version includes in-frame clones alone and lacks a portion of them. Among about 32,000 clones listed, around nine tenths were seen once. This chain uses TRBV27 with TRBJ2-3; D is perhaps TRBD1 (5 bases). Here the sequenced sample was CD4+ or CD8+ T cells sorted from blood, taken in a trial of the OX40 agonist ivuxolimab. The TCR comes from an adult with an advanced solid tumor such as melanoma, head and neck, liver or kidney cancer. Here the CDR3 DNA reads TGTGCCAGCAGTTTGGACATGGATACGCAGTATTTT. It is translated as CASSLDMDTQYF.